This is a list of T cell receptor beta chains from one sample in a study of T cells in localized non-small cell lung cancer. Here immunoSEQ multiplex PCR was the method, and the copy in TCRdb shows in-frame clones only, minus some. The table has approximately 2,800 clones, approximately 33% seen once. The starting material was lung tumor tissue, obtained before any cancer treatment. The receptors here all came from a female donor of 60 years or more with stage II squamous cell lung carcinoma. Both conserved end residues are part of each CDR3. Each record gives: CDR3 DNA, CDR3 protein, V gene, J gene, clone size, D gene. D genes are given only for firm matches. Size tells how often a clone was seen (once, few, many) or the class of an expanded clone, and some rows leave it out.

CDR3nt: TGTGCCAGCAGCTTATCGGGAGTGAATTCACCCCTCCACTTT
CDR3aa: CASSLSGVNSPLHF
v_gene: TRBV6-8
j_gene: TRBJ1-6
abundance: NA
d_gene: NA

CDR3nt: TGTGCCTGGACGGTAGGACTGTACCAAGAGACCCAGTACTTC
CDR3aa: CAWTVGLYQETQYF
v_gene: TRBV30
j_gene: TRBJ2-5
abundance: NA
d_gene: NA

CDR3nt: TGCAGCGTTACAGCTTCATCACCTTCGGGCTACACCTTC
CDR3aa: CSVTASSPSGYTF
v_gene: TRBV29-1
j_gene: TRBJ1-2
abundance: NA
d_gene: NA

CDR3nt: TGTGCCAGCAGTTACTCGATCCCAGCCAGCTCTGGAAACACCATATATTTT
CDR3aa: CASSYSIPASSGNTIYF
v_gene: TRBV6-8
j_gene: TRBJ1-3
abundance: NA
d_gene: NA

CDR3nt: TGTGCCTGGAGTGTACCACCGAACACTGAAGCTTTCTTT
CDR3aa: CAWSVPPNTEAFF
v_gene: TRBV30
j_gene: TRBJ1-1
abundance: few
d_gene: NA

CDR3nt: TGTGCCAGTAGTATCTCGACAGGGGGCCGCTCCTACGAGCAGTACTTC
CDR3aa: CASSISTGGRSYEQYF
v_gene: TRBV19
j_gene: TRBJ2-7
abundance: NA
d_gene: TRBD1

CDR3nt: TGTGCCAGTAAGGGCGAACCAACAACTAATGAAAAACTGTTTTTT
CDR3aa: CASKGEPTTNEKLFF
v_gene: TRBV19
j_gene: TRBJ1-4
abundance: once
d_gene: NA

CDR3nt: TGTGCCTGGAGTGTTGGGAGCGGGGGGGCAGGTACGCAGTATTTT
CDR3aa: CAWSVGSGGAGTQYF
v_gene: TRBV30
j_gene: TRBJ2-3
abundance: NA
d_gene: TRBD2

CDR3nt: TGTGCCAGTAGTAGTCAGGGGCTCGGCACTGAAAAACTGTTTTTT
CDR3aa: CASSSQGLGTEKLFF
v_gene: TRBV19
j_gene: TRBJ1-4
abundance: few
d_gene: NA

CDR3nt: TGCGCCAGCAGCTCCAATCCGGGACAGGGGTCCTTGGCCTCCTACAATGAGCAGTTCTTC
CDR3aa: CASSSNPGQGSLASYNEQFF
v_gene: TRBV5-1
j_gene: TRBJ2-1
abundance: NA
d_gene: TRBD1